This TCR beta chain was recorded in a study of OX40 agonist ivuxolimab in advanced cancers. About the study: Melanoma, hepatocellular carcinoma, head and neck or renal cell cancer occurred in dose-escalation patients. Three patients, one with hepatocellular carcinoma and two with cutaneous melanoma, achieved partial responses. Patients were approximately 80% male with ages roughly 20 to 90, mean roughly 64.

Details on this clone: No antigen is known for it.

General study results and limits: Determination of antigen specificity was not performed for the expanded peripheral T cells.

Data came from immunoSEQ multiplex PCR; TCRdb stores just in-frame clones and leaves some out. Among some 86,000 clones, about 90% were seen once, and the ten largest hold about 0.3%. The CDR3 consists of 14 residues. Germline V lookup: CDR1 ENHRY, CDR2 SYGVKD. The J gene is TRBJ2-5, the V gene TRBV10-3; 10 bases map to TRBD1. The DNA end favors TRBJ2-7, so the J call may be wrong. The source of this sequence is an adult with an advanced solid tumor such as melanoma, head and neck, liver or kidney cancer. The sample here was CD4+ or CD8+ T cells sorted from blood, taken in a trial of the OX40 agonist ivuxolimab. The DNA of the CDR3 is TGTGCCATCAGACCGGGACAGGGGACCTACGAGCAGTACTTC. It specifies CAIRPGQGTYEQYF.